This T cell receptor (beta chain) was sequenced in a study of blood T cells in healthy people across ages. Through a sample-barcoded 5' primer and a J-beta primer mix, a second PCR was run for roughly 6 to 12 cycles. In TCRdb, the 5' RACE reads were re-called with MiXCR into one record per CDR3 protein. Of fewer than 1 million distinct CDR3 sequences in the sample, under 45% were seen once. Germline-derived CDR1 and CDR2 are SGHNT and YENEEA. This CDR3 is 15 amino acids long. The ends lost 5 bases at V and 9 bases at J; junction bases unmatched: 8. The receptor comes from a man aged 60-69 years in good health. The chain carries TRBV11-3 and TRBJ2-1, with TRBD2 matching 12 bases. Sequencing input: blood. CDR3 sequence reads: CASSRTSGVVGEQFF. CDR3 nucleotide sequence: TGTGCCAGCAGCCGGACTAGCGGGGTTGTCGGTGAGCAGTTCTTC.